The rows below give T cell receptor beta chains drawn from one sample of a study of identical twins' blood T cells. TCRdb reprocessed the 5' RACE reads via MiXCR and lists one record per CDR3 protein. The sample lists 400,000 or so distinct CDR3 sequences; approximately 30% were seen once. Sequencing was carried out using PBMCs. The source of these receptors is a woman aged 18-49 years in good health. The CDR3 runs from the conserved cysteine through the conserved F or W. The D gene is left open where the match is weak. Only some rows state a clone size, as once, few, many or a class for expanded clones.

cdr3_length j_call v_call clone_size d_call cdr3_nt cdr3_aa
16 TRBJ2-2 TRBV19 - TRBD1 TGTGCCAGTAGTCTTCGGACAGGGATGTTCGCCGGGGAGCTGTTTTTT CASSLRTGMFAGELFF
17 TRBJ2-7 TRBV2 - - TGTGCCAGCAGCGACTCGGGTAGTGGGGGCGTAAAGTACGAGCAGTACTTC CASSDSGSGGVKYEQYF
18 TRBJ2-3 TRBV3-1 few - TGTGCCAGCAGCCCAGATCCTCCGGGTTTCGGTGTGGGAGATACGCAGTATTTT CASSPDPPGFGVGDTQYF
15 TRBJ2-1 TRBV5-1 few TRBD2 TGCGCCAGCAGCTTGTACAGCGGGGGGACCAATGAGCAGTTCTTC CASSLYSGGTNEQFF
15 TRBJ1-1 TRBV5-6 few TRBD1 TGTGCCAGCAGCATGGACAGGGTTGAAAACACTGAAGCTTTCTTT CASSMDRVENTEAFF
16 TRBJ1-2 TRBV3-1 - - TGTGCCAGCAGCCAAGAACTCTCTCGACAGGTATATGGCTACACCTTC CASSQELSRQVYGYTF
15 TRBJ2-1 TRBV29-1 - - TGCAGCGTTCAAAGGCTACAGGGCTCCTACAATGAGCAGTTCTTC CSVQRLQGSYNEQFF
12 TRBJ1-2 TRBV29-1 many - TGCAGCGTCGGGGATAAGGGCTATGGCTACACCTTC CSVGDKGYGYTF
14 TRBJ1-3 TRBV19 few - TGTGCCAGTAGTAAACTCGACTCTGGAAACACCATATATTTT CASSKLDSGNTIYF
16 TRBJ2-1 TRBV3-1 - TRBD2 TGTGCCAGCAGCCAAGGGTGGACTAGCTCCTACAATGAGCAGTTCTTC CASSQGWTSSYNEQFF
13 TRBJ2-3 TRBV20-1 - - TGCAGTGCTAGTGACCCGGGGCCAGATACGCAGTATTTT CSASDPGPDTQYF
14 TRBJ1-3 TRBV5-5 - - TGTGCCAGCAGCGCCGGGGGGGCGCGAAACACCATATATTTT CASSAGGARNTIYF
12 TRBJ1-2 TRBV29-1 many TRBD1 TGCAGAGTCGGAGGACAGGGAGTTGGCTACACCTTC CRVGGQGVGYTF
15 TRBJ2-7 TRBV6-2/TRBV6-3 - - TGTGCCAGCAAAATGTCGGGGGCACACTCCTACGAGCAGTACTTC CASKMSGAHSYEQYF
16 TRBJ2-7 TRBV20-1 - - TGCAGTACTAGAGATGGGTTGGGCCCTTATTCCTACGAGCAGTACTTC CSTRDGLGPYSYEQYF
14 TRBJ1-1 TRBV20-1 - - TGCAGTGCCGTGAGACCGACAGGGAACACTGAAGCTTTCTTT CSAVRPTGNTEAFF
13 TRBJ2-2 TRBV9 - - TGTGCCAGCAGCGCTGATTACACCGGGGAGCTGTTTTTT CASSADYTGELFF
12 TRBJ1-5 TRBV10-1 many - TGCGCCAGCAGTGACTCGTACCAGCCCCAGCATTTT CASSDSYQPQHF
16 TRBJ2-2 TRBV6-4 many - TGTGCCAGCAGTGACAACAGGGAGCTAAACACCGGGGAGCTGTTTTTT CASSDNRELNTGELFF
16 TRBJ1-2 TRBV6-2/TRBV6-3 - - TGTGCCAGCAGTTTCAGGGTGGAGGAGACCTGGGAGGGCTACACCTTC CASSFRVEETWEGYTF
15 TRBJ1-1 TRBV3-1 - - TGTGCCAGCAGCCCGTGGAGAGGGCGAAGCACTGGAGCTTTCTTT CASSPWRGRSTGAFF
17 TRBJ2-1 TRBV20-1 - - TGCAGTGCTCCGTACGGGTGGCGGGGTCGTTTCTACAATGAGCAGTTCTTC CSAPYGWRGRFYNEQFF
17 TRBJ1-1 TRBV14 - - TGTGCCAGCAGCCAGATCCCGAACGGACAAATGGACACTGAAGCTTTCTTT CASSQIPNGQMDTEAFF
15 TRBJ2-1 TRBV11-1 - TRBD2 TGTGCCAGCAGCTCAGCGGGGGCGTTCTACAATGAGCAGTTCTTC CASSSAGAFYNEQFF
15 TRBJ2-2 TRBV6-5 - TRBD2 TGTGCCAGCAGTTCCCAGGGAGGGCTTACCGGGGGGCTGTTTTTT CASSSQGGLTGGLFF
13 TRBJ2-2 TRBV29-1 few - TGCAGCGTTGGCAGATCGAACACCGGGGAGCTGTTTTTT CSVGRSNTGELFF
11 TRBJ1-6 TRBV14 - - TGTGCCAGCAGCCAAGATTATCCCCTCCACTTT CASSQDYPLHF
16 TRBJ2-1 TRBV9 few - TGTGCCAGCAGCGCACACAACAGGGCCTCCTACAATGAGCAGTTCTTC CASSAHNRASYNEQFF
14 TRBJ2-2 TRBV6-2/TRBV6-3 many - TGTGCCAGCAGCGATAGTTACGCATCCGGGGAGCTGTTTTTT CASSDSYASGELFF
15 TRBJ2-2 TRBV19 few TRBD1 TGTGCCAGTACTGAGGGGACAGGGGGAGCCGGGGAGCTGTTTTTT CASTEGTGGAGELFF
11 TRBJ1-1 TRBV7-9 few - TGTGCCAGCAGCTCGGATGCAGGAGCTTTCTTT CASSSDAGAFF
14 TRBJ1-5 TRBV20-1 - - TGCAGTGCCTCGGGACTGTTTAGCAATCAGCCCCAGCATTTT CSASGLFSNQPQHF
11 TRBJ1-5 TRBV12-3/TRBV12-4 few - TGTGCCAGCAGCATAACTCAGCCCCAGCATTTT CASSITQPQHF
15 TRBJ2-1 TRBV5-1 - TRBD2 TGCGCCAGCAGTTTTATAGCGGGAGCCTTCAATGAGCAGTTCTTC CASSFIAGAFNEQFF
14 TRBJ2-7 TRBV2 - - TGTGCCAGCGGTTTTGTACGCAGTGAATACGAGCAGTACTTC CASGFVRSEYEQYF
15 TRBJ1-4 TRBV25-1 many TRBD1 TGTGCCAGCAGTGAGGGGGACAGACTAAATGAAAAACTGTTTTTT CASSEGDRLNEKLFF
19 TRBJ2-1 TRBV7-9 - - TGTGCCAGCAGCCCTCGCCCGCCGCCCGGGGGCAAAACTTACAATGAGCAGTTCTTC CASSPRPPPGGKTYNEQFF
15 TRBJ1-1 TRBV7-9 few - TGTGCCAGCAGCTTATCGGGGGTAGGGGACACTGAAGCTTTCTTT CASSLSGVGDTEAFF
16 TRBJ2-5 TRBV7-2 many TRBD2 TGTGCCAGCAGCTTCGCGGCCGGTCTAGCGGGGTATACCCAGTACTTC CASSFAAGLAGYTQYF
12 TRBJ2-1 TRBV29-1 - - TGCAGCACCCAGGGGAGGGTCAATGAGCAGTTCTTC CSTQGRVNEQFF
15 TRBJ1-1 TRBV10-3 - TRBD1 TGTGCCATCAGTGAGTCGCGACAGGGAAACACTGAAGCTTTCTTT CAISESRQGNTEAFF
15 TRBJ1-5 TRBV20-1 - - TGCAGTGCTAGGAGGGGGTCGGGGAGCAATCAGCCCCAGCATTTT CSARRGSGSNQPQHF